This is a list of T cell receptor beta chains from one sample in a study of blood T cell repertoires in COVID-19. Data came from immunoSEQ multiplex PCR; TCRdb stores just in-frame clones and leaves some out. The sample has around 110,000 clones, approximately 80% seen once; the top ten hold 0.83%. Sequencing used peripheral blood. These receptors were taken from a woman in her 70s with acute or convalescent COVID-19. Both conserved end residues are trimmed from each CDR3. Each record gives: D gene, CDR3 length, J gene, V gene, CDR3 protein. The D gene is left open where the match is weak.

d_call: -
cdr3_length: 11
j_call: TRBJ2-3
v_call: TRBV9
cdr3_aa: ASSVEGVDTQY

d_call: TRBD1
cdr3_length: 13
j_call: TRBJ1-4
v_call: TRBV5-8
cdr3_aa: ASSLHGTGGGKLF

d_call: -
cdr3_length: 11
j_call: TRBJ1-2
v_call: TRBV29-1
cdr3_aa: SGSQGSGYGYT

d_call: TRBD1
cdr3_length: 9
j_call: TRBJ1-1
v_call: TRBV20-1
cdr3_aa: SGTGETEAF

d_call: TRBD1
cdr3_length: 9
j_call: TRBJ1-1
v_call: TRBV12-3/TRBV12-4
cdr3_aa: ASSSGGLAF

d_call: -
cdr3_length: 12
j_call: TRBJ2-7
v_call: TRBV11-2
cdr3_aa: ASSLDRGWYEQY

d_call: -
cdr3_length: 10
j_call: TRBJ2-5
v_call: TRBV30
cdr3_aa: AWSPSEETQY

d_call: -
cdr3_length: 13
j_call: TRBJ1-3
v_call: TRBV30
cdr3_aa: AWSPTAGSGNTIY

d_call: TRBD1
cdr3_length: 14
j_call: TRBJ1-1
v_call: TRBV29-1
cdr3_aa: SVEERTGLKFAEAF

d_call: -
cdr3_length: 12
j_call: TRBJ1-2
v_call: TRBV6-6
cdr3_aa: ASSPRPGNYGYT

d_call: TRBD2
cdr3_length: 11
j_call: TRBJ2-1
v_call: TRBV5-1
cdr3_aa: ASTLAGVNEQF

d_call: -
cdr3_length: 11
j_call: TRBJ2-2
v_call: TRBV19
cdr3_aa: ASSIRGTGELF

d_call: TRBD2
cdr3_length: 13
j_call: TRBJ2-3
v_call: TRBV7-3
cdr3_aa: ASSLAGGPADTQY

d_call: -
cdr3_length: 12
j_call: TRBJ2-2
v_call: TRBV21-1
cdr3_aa: ASSRSVGEGELF

d_call: TRBD1
cdr3_length: 13
j_call: TRBJ1-2
v_call: TRBV9
cdr3_aa: ASSVSAAGGHGYT

d_call: -
cdr3_length: 12
j_call: TRBJ2-1
v_call: TRBV2
cdr3_aa: ASSLLGRTGEQF

d_call: -
cdr3_length: 11
j_call: TRBJ2-6
v_call: TRBV29-1
cdr3_aa: SVRVTGANVLT

d_call: TRBD1
cdr3_length: 13
j_call: TRBJ2-1
v_call: TRBV9
cdr3_aa: ASSVAGGVFNEQF

d_call: -
cdr3_length: 15
j_call: TRBJ2-1
v_call: TRBV5-6
cdr3_aa: ASSLGRLRSSYNEQF

d_call: TRBD2
cdr3_length: 13
j_call: TRBJ2-1
v_call: TRBV7-8
cdr3_aa: ASSLGRGGHNEQF

d_call: TRBD2
cdr3_length: 12
j_call: TRBJ2-7
v_call: TRBV7-8
cdr3_aa: ASSIGLVRYEQY

d_call: TRBD1
cdr3_length: 14
j_call: TRBJ2-1
v_call: TRBV5-6
cdr3_aa: ASSSPGRTGVYEQF

d_call: TRBD2
cdr3_length: 14
j_call: TRBJ2-1
v_call: TRBV19
cdr3_aa: ASTQIRGVPYNEQF

d_call: TRBD1
cdr3_length: 11
j_call: TRBJ2-1
v_call: TRBV2
cdr3_aa: ASSESGGLEQF

d_call: TRBD1
cdr3_length: 15
j_call: TRBJ1-5
v_call: TRBV23-1
cdr3_aa: ASSSHPTQGLTQPQH

d_call: -
cdr3_length: 11
j_call: TRBJ2-3
v_call: TRBV7-3
cdr3_aa: ASSLEEGDTQY

d_call: -
cdr3_length: 14
j_call: TRBJ2-1
v_call: TRBV11-1
cdr3_aa: ASSSTTVTGRNEQF

d_call: TRBD1
cdr3_length: 15
j_call: TRBJ1-5
v_call: TRBV19
cdr3_aa: ASSTAGGWRSNQPQH

d_call: -
cdr3_length: 10
j_call: TRBJ1-5
v_call: TRBV19
cdr3_aa: ATGNSNQPQH

d_call: -
cdr3_length: 13
j_call: TRBJ2-3
v_call: TRBV2
cdr3_aa: ASSEAALRANTQY

d_call: TRBD2
cdr3_length: 15
j_call: TRBJ2-5
v_call: TRBV3-1/TRBV3-2
cdr3_aa: ASSQSSGRRGGETQY

d_call: -
cdr3_length: 13
j_call: TRBJ2-3
v_call: TRBV10-3
cdr3_aa: AISDGQGTTDTQY

d_call: -
cdr3_length: 11
j_call: TRBJ2-7
v_call: TRBV2
cdr3_aa: ASSDLVPYEQY